This T cell receptor beta chain was identified during a study of T cell repertoires in cytomegalovirus infection. Study overall: HLA-B-restricted CMV epitopes that are well studied, plus recently identified HLA-C-restricted ones, were used by the study. Study-level findings and limits: CMV-specific TCR beta clonotypes restricted by HLA-C dominated the ex vivo response.

Via MiXCR, TCRdb re-called the reads, giving one row per CDR3 protein. Of 100,000 to 150,000 distinct CDR3 sequences in the sample, roughly 32% are singletons; the top ten hold under 70%. As to this clonotype: No antigen is known for it.

CDR1 and CDR2 from the germline V gene are MDHEN and SYDVKM. The CDR3 loop spans 17 amino acids. The ends lost 2 bases at V and 6 bases at J; junction bases unmatched: 15. V gene TRBV28 combines with J gene TRBJ1-1; the match to TRBD1 covers 7 bases. Sequenced here: CD8+ T cells from cultured PBMCs, sampled from culture after CMV antigen stimulation. This TCR was recovered from a human donor in good health (CMV status not recorded). Some clones in this sample may be carry-over from other donors' samples. The CDR3 sequence: CASSLGGQFRGSAEAFF. The CDR3 nucleotides are TGTGCCAGCAGTTTAGGAGGACAATTCAGGGGGTCAGCTGAAGCTTTCTTT.